The next 7 T cell receptor beta chains were all read from a single sample in a study of control samples from healthy donors and cancer patients. The repertoire was sequenced with immunoSEQ multiplex PCR; TCRdb's copy has only in-frame clones and lacks some. In the table there are 74,000 or so clones, around 89% of which are singletons. The specimen was blood. The receptor source for this set is a man aged 45-60 years in good health.

The V and J genes are TRBV6-4 and TRBJ1-6, with D unclear. CDR3 size: 14 residues. CDR1 MRHNA and CDR2 SNTAGT come from the germline V gene. V was shortened by 7 bases and J by 7 bases, with 14 bases between the two germline ends. Written as DNA, the CDR3 is TGTGCCAGCACTCCTACGCCAGGAAATTCACCCCTCCACTTT. Amino acid sequence: CASTPTPGNSPLHF.

The chain is built from TRBV7-6 and TRBJ2-5; TRBD2 might be the D (9 bases). This CDR3 has 16 amino acids. Germline V gene data show CDR1 as SGHVS and CDR2 as FNYEAQ. Trimming took 4 bases from V and 7 from J, leaving 22 bases between them. CDR3 in DNA: TGTGCCAGCAGCTCGTTTCTAGCGGGACAGGTCGGGACCCAGTACTTC. Translation: CASSSFLAGQVGTQYF.

The CDR3 protein is CASSPRPNEQFF. The CDR3 region has the DNA TGTGCCAGCAGCCCAAGGCCGAATGAGCAGTTCTTC. The gene calls are TRBV11-2 and TRBJ2-1; D not certain. Germline V CDR1 and CDR2: SGHAT, FQNNGV. The V and J ends lost 5 bases and 7 bases respectively, with 9 bases between them. The CDR3 runs to 12 residues.

This chain connects TRBV29-1 to TRBJ1-1, with 8 bases matching TRBD1. Germline assignment: CDR1 SQVTM and CDR2 ANQGSEA. This CDR3 has 15 amino acids. V lost 5 bases, J lost 0 bases, and 8 bases stayed unmatched. CDR3 nucleotides: TGCAGCGTTATAGGACAGGGTCTTATGAACACTGAAGCTTTCTTT. Its translation is CSVIGQGLMNTEAFF.

A single count supports this clone. This sequence joins TRBV6-2 or TRBV6-3 and TRBJ2-3, with 8 bases matching TRBD2. Trimming at V came to 5 bases and at J to 9 bases, leaving 10 bases not matched to a gene. The CDR3 has 14 residues. The germline V gene has CDR1 MNHEY and CDR2 SVGEGT. The CDR3 loop is CASSGGGTRETQYF. CDR3 sequence (DNA): TGTGCCAGCAGTGGCGGGGGGACCCGAGAAACGCAGTATTTT.

This chain joins TRBV5-1 and TRBJ1-4; a possible D gene is TRBD1 (5 bases). The CDR3 contains 15 residues. CDR1 is SGHRS, CDR2 YFSETQ, per germline. Trimming stripped 4 bases from V and 3 bases from J, with 13 bases between. CDR3 residues: CASSPSGDSNEKLFF. In DNA, the CDR3 is TGCGCCAGCAGCCCGAGTGGGGACTCTAATGAAAAACTGTTTTTT.

The chain carries TRBV3-1 (or the pseudogene TRBV3-2) and TRBJ2-5, with 11 bases lining up with TRBD2. Trimming removed 6 bases from V and 2 bases from J; junction bases left unmatched: 8. Germline-derived CDR1 and CDR2 are LGHDT and YNNKEL (reference sequence). The CDR3 has 16 residues. In DNA form, the CDR3 reads TGTGCCAGCAGGTTAGGACTAGCGGGCTTACAAGAGACCCAGTACTTC. This translates into CASRLGLAGLQETQYF.